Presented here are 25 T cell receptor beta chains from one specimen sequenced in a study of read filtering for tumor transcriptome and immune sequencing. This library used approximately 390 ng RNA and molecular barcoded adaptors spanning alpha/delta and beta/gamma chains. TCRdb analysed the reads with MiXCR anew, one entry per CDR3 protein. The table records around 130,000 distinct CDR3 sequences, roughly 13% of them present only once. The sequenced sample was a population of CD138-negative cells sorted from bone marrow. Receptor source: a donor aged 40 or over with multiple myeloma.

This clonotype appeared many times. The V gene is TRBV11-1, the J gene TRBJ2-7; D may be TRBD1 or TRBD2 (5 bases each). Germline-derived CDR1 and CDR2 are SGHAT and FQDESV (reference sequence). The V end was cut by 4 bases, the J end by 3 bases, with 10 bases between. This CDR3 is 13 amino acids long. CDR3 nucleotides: TGTGCCAGCAGCTCACCGGGGCACTACGAGCAGTACTTC. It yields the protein CASSSPGHYEQYF.

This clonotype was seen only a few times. The chain's CDR3 is CASSYSSGLDKAGSLSTDTQYF. In DNA, the CDR3 is TGTGCCAGCAGTTACTCCTCAGGACTAGATAAAGCCGGGAGTCTTAGCACAGATACGCAGTATTTT. This chain links TRBV6-2 or TRBV6-3 with TRBJ2-3; 7 bases agree with TRBD2. The CDR3 spans 22 residues. The germline V gene has CDR1 MNHEY and CDR2 SVGEGT. The V gene end was trimmed by 0 bases and the J gene end by 0 bases; junction bases not matched to a gene: 21.

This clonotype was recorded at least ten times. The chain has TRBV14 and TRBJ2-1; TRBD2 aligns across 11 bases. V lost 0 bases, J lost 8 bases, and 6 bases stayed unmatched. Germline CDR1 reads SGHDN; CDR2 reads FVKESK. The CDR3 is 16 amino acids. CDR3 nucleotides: TGTGCCAGCAGCCAAGACTTAGCGGGAGGGGTCCATGAGCAGTTCTTC. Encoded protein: CASSQDLAGGVHEQFF.

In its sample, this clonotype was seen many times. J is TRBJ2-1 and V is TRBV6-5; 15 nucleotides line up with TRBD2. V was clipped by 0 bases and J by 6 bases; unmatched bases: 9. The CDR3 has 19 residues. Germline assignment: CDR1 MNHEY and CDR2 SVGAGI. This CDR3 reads CASSYSGLAGGTTRNEQFF. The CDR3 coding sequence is TGTGCCAGCAGTTACTCGGGACTAGCGGGAGGTACGACACGCAATGAGCAGTTCTTC.

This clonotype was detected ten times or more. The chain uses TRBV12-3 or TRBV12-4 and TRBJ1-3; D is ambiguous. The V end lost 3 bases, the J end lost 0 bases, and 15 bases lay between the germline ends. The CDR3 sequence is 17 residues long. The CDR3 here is CASSLGRVVSSGNTIYF. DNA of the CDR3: TGTGCCAGCAGTTTGGGGAGAGTCGTTAGCTCTGGAAACACCATATATTTT.

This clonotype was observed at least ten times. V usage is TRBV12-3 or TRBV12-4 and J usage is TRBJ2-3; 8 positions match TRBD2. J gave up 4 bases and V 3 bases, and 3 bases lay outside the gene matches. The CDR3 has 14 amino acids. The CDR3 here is CASSFREGSDTQYF. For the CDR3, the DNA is TGTGCCAGCAGTTTCCGGGAGGGCTCAGATACGCAGTATTTT.

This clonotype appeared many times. The CDR3 sequence: CASAEGARTEAFF. The CDR3 DNA reads TGTGCCAGTGCCGAGGGGGCCCGCACTGAAGCTTTCTTT. The chain joins TRBV7-9 to TRBJ1-1; 7 bases agree with TRBD1. Germline lookup yields CDR1 SEHNR and CDR2 FQNEAQ (reference sequence). V shed 9 bases and J 4 bases; nucleotides not matched to a gene: 8. CDR3 size: 13 residues.

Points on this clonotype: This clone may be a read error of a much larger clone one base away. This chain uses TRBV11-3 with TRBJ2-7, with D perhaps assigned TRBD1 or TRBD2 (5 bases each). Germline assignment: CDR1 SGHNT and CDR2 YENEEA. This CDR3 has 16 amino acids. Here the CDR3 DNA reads TGTGCCAGCAGCTCCCGAGGGCCAGGGTCCTCCTACGAGCAGTGCTTC. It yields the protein CASSSRGPGSSYEQCF.

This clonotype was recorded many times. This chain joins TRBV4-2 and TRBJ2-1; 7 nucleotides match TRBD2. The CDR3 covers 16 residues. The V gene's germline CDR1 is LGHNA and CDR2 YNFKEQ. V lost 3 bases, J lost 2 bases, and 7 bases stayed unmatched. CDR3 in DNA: TGTGCCAGCAGCCATTTAGCGGGTAAAGCCTACAATGAGCAGTTCTTC. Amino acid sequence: CASSHLAGKAYNEQFF.

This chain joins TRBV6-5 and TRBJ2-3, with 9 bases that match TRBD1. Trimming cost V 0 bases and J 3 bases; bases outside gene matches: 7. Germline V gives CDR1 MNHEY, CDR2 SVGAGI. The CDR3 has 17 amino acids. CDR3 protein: CASSYSVTGGFTDTQYF. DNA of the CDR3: TGTGCCAGCAGTTACTCTGTTACAGGGGGCTTTACAGATACGCAGTATTTT.

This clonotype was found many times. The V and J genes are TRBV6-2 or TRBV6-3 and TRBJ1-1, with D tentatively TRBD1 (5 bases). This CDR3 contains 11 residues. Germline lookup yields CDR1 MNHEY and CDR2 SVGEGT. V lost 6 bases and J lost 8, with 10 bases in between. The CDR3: CASSHGGEAFF. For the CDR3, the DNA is TGTGCCAGCAGCCACGGGGGAGAAGCTTTCTTT.

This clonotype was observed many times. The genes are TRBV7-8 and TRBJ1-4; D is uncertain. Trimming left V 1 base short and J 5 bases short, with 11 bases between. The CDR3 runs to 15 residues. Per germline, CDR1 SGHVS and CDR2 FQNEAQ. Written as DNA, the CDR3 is TGTGCCAGCAGCTTAGAGAGACGGATAAATGAAAAACTGTTTTTT. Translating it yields CASSLERRINEKLFF.

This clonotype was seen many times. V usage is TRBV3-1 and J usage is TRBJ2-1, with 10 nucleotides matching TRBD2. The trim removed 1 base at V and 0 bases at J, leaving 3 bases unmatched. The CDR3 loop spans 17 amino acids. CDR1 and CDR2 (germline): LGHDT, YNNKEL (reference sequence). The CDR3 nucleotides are TGTGCCAGCAGCCAAGGGCCTAGCGGGAGCTCCTACAATGAGCAGTTCTTC. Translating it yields CASSQGPSGSSYNEQFF.

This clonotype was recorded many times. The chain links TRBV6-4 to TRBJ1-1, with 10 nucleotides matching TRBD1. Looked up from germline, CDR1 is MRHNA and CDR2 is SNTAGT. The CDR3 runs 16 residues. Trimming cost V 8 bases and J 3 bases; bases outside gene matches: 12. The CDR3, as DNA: TGTGCCAGCCGGGACAGGGGACTCGGGGGGCACACTGAAGCTTTCTTT. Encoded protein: CASRDRGLGGHTEAFF.

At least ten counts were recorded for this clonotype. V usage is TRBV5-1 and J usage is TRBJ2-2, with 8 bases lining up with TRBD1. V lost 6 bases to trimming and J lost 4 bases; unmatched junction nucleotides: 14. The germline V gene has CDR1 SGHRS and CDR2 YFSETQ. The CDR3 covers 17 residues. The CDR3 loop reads CASNSGGADFVTGELFF. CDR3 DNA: TGCGCCAGCAACTCAGGGGGCGCGGATTTTGTCACCGGGGAGCTGTTTTTT.

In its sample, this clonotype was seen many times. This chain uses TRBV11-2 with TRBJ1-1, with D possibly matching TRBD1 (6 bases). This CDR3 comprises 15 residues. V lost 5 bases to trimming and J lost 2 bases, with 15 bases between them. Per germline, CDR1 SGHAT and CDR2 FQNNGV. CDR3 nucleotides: TGTGCCAGCAGCGCCGAAAGGGGGTTAAACACTGAAGCTTTCTTT. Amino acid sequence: CASSAERGLNTEAFF. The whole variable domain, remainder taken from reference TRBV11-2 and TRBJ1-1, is EAGVAQSPRYKIIEKRQSVAFWCNPISGHATLYWYQQILGQGPKLLIQFQNNGVVDDSQLPKDRFSAERLKGVDSTLKIQPAKLEDSAVYLCASSAERGLNTEAFFGQGTRLTVV.

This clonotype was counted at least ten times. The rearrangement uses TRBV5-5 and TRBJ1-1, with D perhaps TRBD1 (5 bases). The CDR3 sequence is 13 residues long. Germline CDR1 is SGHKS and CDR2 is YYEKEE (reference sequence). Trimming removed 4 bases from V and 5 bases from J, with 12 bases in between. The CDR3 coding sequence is TGTGCCAGCAGCAACCGTGGGGGGACTGAAGCTTTCTTT. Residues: CASSNRGGTEAFF.

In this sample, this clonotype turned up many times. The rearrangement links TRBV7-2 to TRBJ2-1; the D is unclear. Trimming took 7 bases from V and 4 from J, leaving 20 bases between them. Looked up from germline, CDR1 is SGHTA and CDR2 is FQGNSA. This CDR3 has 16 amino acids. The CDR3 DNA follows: TGTGCCAGCACCCATCCCCGGTCTCAGGCGTACAATGAGCAGTTCTTC. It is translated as CASTHPRSQAYNEQFF.

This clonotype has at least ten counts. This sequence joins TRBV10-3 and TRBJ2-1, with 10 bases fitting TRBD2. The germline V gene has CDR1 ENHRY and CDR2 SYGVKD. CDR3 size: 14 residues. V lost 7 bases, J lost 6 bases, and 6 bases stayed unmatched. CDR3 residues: CAITGTSVSNEQFF. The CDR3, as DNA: TGTGCCATCACCGGGACTAGCGTAAGCAATGAGCAGTTCTTC.

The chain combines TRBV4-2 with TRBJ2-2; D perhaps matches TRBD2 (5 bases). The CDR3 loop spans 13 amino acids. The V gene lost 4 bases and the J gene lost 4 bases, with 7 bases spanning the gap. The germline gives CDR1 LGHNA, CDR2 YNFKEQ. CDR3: CASSPRGTGELFF. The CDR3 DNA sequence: TGTGCCAGCAGCCCCCGGGGCACCGGGGAGCTGTTTTTT.

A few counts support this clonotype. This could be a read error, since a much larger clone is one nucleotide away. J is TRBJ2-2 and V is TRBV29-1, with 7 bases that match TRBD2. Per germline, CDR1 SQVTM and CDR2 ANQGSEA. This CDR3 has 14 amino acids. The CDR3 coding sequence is TGCTGCGTTGAAACTAGCGCCAACACCGGGGAGCTGTTTTTT. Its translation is CCVETSANTGELFF.

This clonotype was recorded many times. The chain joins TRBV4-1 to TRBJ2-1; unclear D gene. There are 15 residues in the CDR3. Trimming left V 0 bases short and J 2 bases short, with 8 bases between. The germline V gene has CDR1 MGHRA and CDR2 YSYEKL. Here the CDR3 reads CASSQEVETYNEQFF. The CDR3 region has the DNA TGCGCCAGCAGCCAAGAAGTCGAAACCTACAATGAGCAGTTCTTC.

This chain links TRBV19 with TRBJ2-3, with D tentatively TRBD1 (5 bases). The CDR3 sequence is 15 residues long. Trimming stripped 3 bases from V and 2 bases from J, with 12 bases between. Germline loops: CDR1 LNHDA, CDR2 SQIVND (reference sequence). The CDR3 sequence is CASSISGHDTDTQYF. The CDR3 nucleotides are TGTGCCAGTAGTATTTCCGGACACGACACAGATACGCAGTATTTT.

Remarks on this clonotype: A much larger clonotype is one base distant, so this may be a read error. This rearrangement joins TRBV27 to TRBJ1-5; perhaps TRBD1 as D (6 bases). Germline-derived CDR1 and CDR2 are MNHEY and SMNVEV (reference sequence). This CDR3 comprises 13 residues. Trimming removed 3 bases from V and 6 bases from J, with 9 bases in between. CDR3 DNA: TGTGCCAGCAGTTTTCAGGGGCTTCAGCCCCAGCATTTT. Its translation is CASSFQGLQPQHF.

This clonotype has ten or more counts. The CDR3 loop reads CASSIQGGHTEAFF. The CDR3 coding sequence is TGCGCCAGCAGCATCCAGGGGGGACACACTGAAGCTTTCTTT. This sequence joins TRBV5-1 and TRBJ1-1; 7 bases are shared with TRBD1. Germline trimming cut 4 bases from V and 3 bases from J; bases unmatched to any gene: 6. Germline CDR1 is SGHRS and CDR2 is YFSETQ. This CDR3 is built from 14 residues.